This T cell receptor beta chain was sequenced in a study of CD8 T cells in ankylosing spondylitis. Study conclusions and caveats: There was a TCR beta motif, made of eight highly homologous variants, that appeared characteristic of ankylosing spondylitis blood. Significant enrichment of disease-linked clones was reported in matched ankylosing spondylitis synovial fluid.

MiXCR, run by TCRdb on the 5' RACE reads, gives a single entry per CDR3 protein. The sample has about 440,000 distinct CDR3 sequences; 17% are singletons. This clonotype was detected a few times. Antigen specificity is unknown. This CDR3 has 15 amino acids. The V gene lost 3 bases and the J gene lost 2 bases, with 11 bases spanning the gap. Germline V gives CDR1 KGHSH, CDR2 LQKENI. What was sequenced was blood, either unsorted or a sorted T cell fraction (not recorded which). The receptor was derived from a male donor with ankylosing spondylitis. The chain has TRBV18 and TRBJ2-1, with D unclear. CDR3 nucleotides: TGTGCCAGCTCACCCACCTTATCCCCCTACAATGAGCAGTTCTTC. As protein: CASSPTLSPYNEQFF.